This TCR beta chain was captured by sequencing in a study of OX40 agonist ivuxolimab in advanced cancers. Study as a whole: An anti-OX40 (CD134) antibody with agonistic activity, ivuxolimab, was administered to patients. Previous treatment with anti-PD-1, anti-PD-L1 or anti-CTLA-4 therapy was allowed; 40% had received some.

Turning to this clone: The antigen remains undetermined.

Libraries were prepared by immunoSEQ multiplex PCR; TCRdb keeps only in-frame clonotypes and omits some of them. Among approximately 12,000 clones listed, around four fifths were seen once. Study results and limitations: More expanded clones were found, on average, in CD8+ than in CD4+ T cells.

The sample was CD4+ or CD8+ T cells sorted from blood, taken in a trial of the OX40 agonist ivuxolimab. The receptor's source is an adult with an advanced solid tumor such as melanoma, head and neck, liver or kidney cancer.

The CDR3 DNA follows: TGTGCCAGCAGCTTACGAACTAGCGGGAGCTACAATGAGCAGTTCTTC. Amino acid sequence: CASSLRTSGSYNEQFF. This chain joins TRBV7-2 and TRBJ2-1; 11 bases fit TRBD2. J gave up 3 bases and V 2 bases, and 3 bases lay outside the gene matches. Germline-derived CDR1 and CDR2 are SGHTA and FQGNSA. The CDR3 consists of 16 residues. Filled out from reference TRBV7-2 and TRBJ2-1, the complete variable domain reads GAGVSQSPSNKVTEKGKDVELRCDPISGHTALYWYRQSLGQGLEFLIYFQGNSAPDKSGLPSDRFSAERTGGSVSTLTIQRTQQEDSAVYLCASSLRTSGSYNEQFFGPGTRLTVL.